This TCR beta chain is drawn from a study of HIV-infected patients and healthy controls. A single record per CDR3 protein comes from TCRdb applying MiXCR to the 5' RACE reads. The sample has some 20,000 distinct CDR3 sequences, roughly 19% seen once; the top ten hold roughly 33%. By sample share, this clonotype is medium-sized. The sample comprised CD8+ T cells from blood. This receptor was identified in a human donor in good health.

CDR3 protein: CASSFEPQGDYGYTF. As DNA, the CDR3 is TGTGCCAGCAGCTTTGAGCCGCAGGGGGATTATGGCTACACCTTC. The V gene is TRBV7-9, the J gene TRBJ1-2; 7 bases line up with TRBD1. The V and J ends lost 3 bases and 5 bases, in that order; junction bases with no gene match: 9. Germline CDR1 reads SEHNR; CDR2 reads FQNEAQ (reference sequence). The CDR3 length is 15 residues.